This T cell receptor beta chain came from a study of breast tumors, draining lymph nodes, adjacent tissues. Study-wide findings and caveats: Data only fit, rather than demonstrated, lymph node origin of most tumor T cells. Most tumor T cells seemingly derive from lymph node, then expand in tumor. Tumor repertoires ranked between lymph nodes and nontumor tissue in diversity, with V and J gene preferences.

The V segment lost 9 bases and the J segment 0 bases; nucleotides outside the gene matches: 4. CDR1 is WSHSY, CDR2 SAAADI, per germline. This CDR3 contains 13 residues. TCRdb processed the multiplex PCR reads anew with MiXCR; each CDR3 protein has one entry. This table holds about 47,000 distinct CDR3 sequences, more than 20% found once. This clonotype was seen at least ten times. No antigen is known for it. The rearrangement uses TRBV10-2 and TRBJ2-7, with TRBD1 matching over 8 bases. Sequencing was carried out using breast tumor tissue. The receptor comes from a female donor with breast cancer. Some clones in this sample may be carry-over from other donors' samples. The CDR3 loop reads CASLQGASYEQYF. The CDR3 DNA follows: TGCGCCAGTCTCCAGGGGGCCTCCTACGAGCAGTACTTC.